The T cell receptor beta chain under discussion was sequenced for a study of response to subunit inactivated influenza vaccine. Study-level points and caveats: The study's authors posited that every seasonal influenza vaccination enlists few new T cells.

Using its own MiXCR run on the RT-PCR reads, TCRdb lists one record per CDR3 protein. The sample comprises around 850,000 distinct CDR3 sequences, about 18% of which are singletons, and approximately 10% rests with the top ten. CDR1 and CDR2 from the germline V gene are MDHEN and SYDVKM. The V gene lost 1 base and the J gene lost 1 base, with 10 bases spanning the gap. This CDR3 contains 15 residues. This clonotype came up a few times. Antigen unknown. The clonotype originates from a man aged 50-59 years who received an inactivated influenza vaccine. The chain uses TRBV28 and TRBJ1-1; D is uncertain. This specimen consisted of PBMCs from blood, obtained about 5 days after vaccination. The CDR3 coding sequence is TGTGCCAGCAGTTTATTTTGGGAAGGGAACACTGAAGCTTTCTTT. Its protein product is CASSLFWEGNTEAFF.